This T cell receptor (beta chain) was retrieved from a study of T cells in Graves' hyperthyroidism and ophthalmopathy. Study-wide findings and caveats: For ophthalmopathy, model prediction preceded onset by a median roughly 6.3 months.

With a duration under 2 months, the hyperthyroidism was newly diagnosed in patients aged 18 to 65. This clonotype occurred many times. Antigen: not known. It was RNA transcripts that yielded the amplified TCR beta CDR3 regions. The HTBI primer set drove a first-round RT-PCR of the TCR CDR3. TCRdb ran MiXCR on the multiplex PCR reads and lists one entry per CDR3 protein. This repertoire shows about 290,000 distinct CDR3 sequences, approximately 15% found once; its top ten account for approximately 7.9%. This receptor was taken from a woman in her thirties or forties with Graves' hyperthyroidism. Sequenced: blood.

The CDR3 sequence is CASSVDTSEETQYF. The DNA for the CDR3 is TGTGCCAGCAGCGTGGACACATCCGAAGAGACCCAGTACTTC. The chain carries TRBV28 and TRBJ2-5; maybe TRBD1 (5 bases). The CDR3 consists of 14 residues. Trimming took 6 bases from V and 3 from J, leaving 14 bases between them. Germline V gene lookup returns CDR1 MDHEN and CDR2 SYDVKM. The full variable domain, with the rest looked up from reference TRBV28 and TRBJ2-5, is DVKVTQSSRYLVKRTGEKVFLECVQDMDHENMFWYRQDPGLGLRLIYFSYDVKMKEKGDIPEGYSVSREKKERFSLILESASTNQTSMYLCASSVDTSEETQYFGPGTRLLVL.